This T cell receptor (beta chain) derives from a study of T cell responses to AZD1222 COVID-19 vaccine. Measured with immunoSEQ multiplex PCR; TCRdb has only the in-frame clones, and not every one. The table shows about 47,000 clones, with about 80% occurring only once. Study results and limitations: In a largely white British group with more females than males, clonal diversity was possibly underestimated. Among vaccine-associated CD4 TCRs, coverage spanned spike, with dominance at 160-218 and 743-854. Once two AZD1222 doses were given, Spike-specific TCR breadth and depth went up. In all cases, repertoires were sampled only after the peak T cell response.

After removal of 4 bases from V and 6 bases from J, the junction contained 6 bases not matched to a gene. The CDR3 has 14 residues. The germline V gene encodes CDR1 ENHRY and CDR2 SYGVKD. As to this clone: Its antigen remains unidentified.

This material consisted of peripheral blood, taken 28 days after the second dose of the MenACWY control vaccine. The rearrangement joins TRBV10-3 to TRBJ2-1, with TRBD1 identical over 7 bases. The sequence came from an adult who received the MenACWY meningococcal vaccine as a control. The CDR3 nucleotides are TGTGCCATCAGTGTATCAGACAGGGTCAATGAGCAGTTCTTC. Translation gives CAISVSDRVNEQFF.